This TCR beta chain derives from a study of blood T cell repertoires in COVID-19. Across the whole study: COVID-19 samples, acute and convalescent, were from the United States, Italy and Spain.

As handled by the study authors: For nucleated cells, counts were estimated from reference gene primer amplification. Assay used: immunoSEQ multiplex PCR; TCRdb lists only in-frame clones, some missing. The V and J calls and clone size were taken over from that table, and D and trimming were inferred from the DNA. Of approximately 290,000 clones in the sample, 85% to 90% are singletons; the top ten hold around 0.84%. The CDR3 has 15 amino acids. The V gene's germline CDR1 is SGHVS and CDR2 FQNEAQ. V trimming: 6 bases; J trimming: 4 bases; junction bases outside the gene matches: 6. This sequence originates from a man aged 25 to 40 with acute or convalescent COVID-19. J is TRBJ1-5 and V is TRBV7-8; TRBD1 aligns across 10 bases. What was sequenced was peripheral blood. In DNA form, the CDR3 reads TGTGCCAGCAGGAGGGACAGGGGTCGAAATCAGCCCCAGCATTTT. The encoded protein is CASRRDRGRNQPQHF.